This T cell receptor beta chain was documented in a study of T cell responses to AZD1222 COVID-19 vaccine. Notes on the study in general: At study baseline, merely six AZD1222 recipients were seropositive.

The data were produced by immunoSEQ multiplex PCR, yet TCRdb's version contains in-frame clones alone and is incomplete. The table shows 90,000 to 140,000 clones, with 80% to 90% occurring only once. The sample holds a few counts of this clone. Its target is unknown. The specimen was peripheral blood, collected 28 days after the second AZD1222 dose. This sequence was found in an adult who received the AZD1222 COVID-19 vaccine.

The CDR3 protein is CASSTGLAGNEQFF. The CDR3, as DNA: TGTGCCAGCAGTACGGGACTAGCGGGCAATGAGCAGTTCTTC. The chain uses TRBV27 and TRBJ2-1; 12 bases align to TRBD2. V was clipped by 5 bases and J by 6 bases; unmatched bases: 2. The germline gives CDR1 MNHEY, CDR2 SMNVEV (reference sequence). This CDR3 region has 14 residues.